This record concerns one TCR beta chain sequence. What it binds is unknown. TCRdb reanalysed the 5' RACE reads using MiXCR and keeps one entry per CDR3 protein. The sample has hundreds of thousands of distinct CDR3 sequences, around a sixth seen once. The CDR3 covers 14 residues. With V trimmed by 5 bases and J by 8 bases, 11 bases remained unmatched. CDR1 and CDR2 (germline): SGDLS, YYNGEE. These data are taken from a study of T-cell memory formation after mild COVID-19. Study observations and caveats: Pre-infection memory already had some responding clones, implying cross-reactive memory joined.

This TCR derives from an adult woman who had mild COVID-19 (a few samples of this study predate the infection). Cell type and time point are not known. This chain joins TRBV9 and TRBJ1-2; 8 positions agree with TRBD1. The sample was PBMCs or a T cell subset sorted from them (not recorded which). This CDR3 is CASRGQGEGGGYTF. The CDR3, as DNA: TGTGCCAGCAGAGGACAGGGTGAAGGTGGAGGCTACACCTTC.